The 32 T cell receptor beta chains listed next were all sequenced from one sample in a study of cytomegalovirus exposure and HLA in healthy donors. PCR involved 60 Vbeta and 13 Jbeta primers. TCRdb's copy holds only in-frame clones and misses some; the assay was immunoSEQ multiplex PCR. The sample has around 110,000 clones, around four fifths seen once; the top ten hold about 8%. Material: PBMCs. These TCRs come from a man aged 25 to 40 in good health and CMV-seronegative.

The V and J genes are TRBV19 and TRBJ2-1, with D maybe TRBD2 (5 bases). This CDR3 is 13 amino acids long. The V gene's germline CDR1 is LNHDA and CDR2 SQIVND (reference sequence). V was shortened by 4 bases and J by 9 bases, with 13 bases between the two germline ends. CDR3 protein: CASSKERRSEQFF. The CDR3 bases are TGTGCCAGTAGTAAGGAGCGGAGAAGTGAGCAGTTCTTC.

In its sample, this clone was seen a few times. The gene calls are TRBV30 and TRBJ2-2; 11 nucleotides line up with TRBD2. V shed 3 bases, J shed 0 bases, and the junction held 9 bases outside the gene matches. Germline lookup yields CDR1 GTSNPN and CDR2 SVGIG (reference sequence). The length of the CDR3 is 18 residues. This chain's CDR3 is CAWRRQGLAATNTGELFF. CDR3 nucleotide sequence: TGTGCCTGGAGACGACAGGGACTAGCGGCTACGAACACCGGGGAGCTGTTTTTT.

This chain links TRBV6-4 with TRBJ2-2; 7 bases match TRBD2. CDR1 is MRHNA, CDR2 SNTAGT, per germline. Trimming removed 6 bases from V and 2 bases from J; junction bases left unmatched: 3. The CDR3 consists of 14 residues. The DNA for the CDR3 is TGTGCCAGCAGCAGCGGGACCAACACCGGGGAGCTGTTTTTT. Protein sequence: CASSSGTNTGELFF.

For the CDR3, the DNA is TGTGCCAGCAGTTTAGGTTGGGTACAGCGGGGGGGCCTTTACAATGAGCAGTTCTTC. Translated: CASSLGWVQRGGLYNEQFF. This chain joins TRBV27 and TRBJ2-1; 10 bases are a match to TRBD2. The CDR3 length is 19 residues. CDR1 MNHEY and CDR2 SMNVEV come from the germline V gene (reference sequence). Trimming cost V 2 bases and J 4 bases; bases outside gene matches: 14.

This clone was counted a single time. This sequence joins TRBV5-1 and TRBJ2-5; D might be TRBD1 (7 bases). The CDR3 spans 15 residues. From germline, CDR1 is SGHRS and CDR2 YFSETQ. The V end lost 4 bases, the J end lost 5 bases, and 18 bases lay between the germline ends. CDR3 bases: TGCGCCAGCAGCCATAGGAGGGACAGTTCGGAGACCCAGTACTTC. Protein product: CASSHRRDSSETQYF.

The chain is built from TRBV28 and TRBJ2-3, with 14 bases matching TRBD2. The CDR3 is 18 residues long. Germline-derived CDR1 and CDR2 are MDHEN and SYDVKM. V dropped 5 bases and J dropped 5; count of bases not matched to a gene: 12. The CDR3 spells CASSPLVGTSGSGDTQYF. CDR3 DNA sequence: TGTGCCAGCAGTCCTCTGGTCGGGACTAGCGGGAGTGGAGATACGCAGTATTTT.

This clone was seen a few times. J is TRBJ2-7 and V is TRBV5-1, with 7 bases fitting TRBD2. The germline CDR1 and CDR2 sequences are SGHRS and YFSETQ. V lost 4 bases to trimming and J lost 3 bases; unmatched junction nucleotides: 7. The CDR3 runs 14 residues. In DNA, the CDR3 is TGCGCCAGCAGCCCGGGGGGAGCGAGCTACGAGCAGTACTTC. It translates to CASSPGGASYEQYF.

This clone has just one count. The chain has TRBV9 and TRBJ2-2; TRBD2 is a possible D gene (6 bases). The CDR3 is made up of 16 amino acids. The germline V gene has CDR1 SGDLS and CDR2 YYNGEE. Trimming removed 1 base at V and 0 bases at J, with 10 bases between. Here the CDR3 reads CASSVTAGPNTGELFF. The CDR3 DNA sequence: TGTGCCAGCAGCGTAACGGCGGGGCCGAACACCGGGGAGCTGTTTTTT.

This chain joins TRBV14 and TRBJ2-2, with 7 bases lining up with TRBD2. Germline CDR1 is SGHDN and CDR2 is FVKESK. V dropped 2 bases and J dropped 4; count of bases not matched to a gene: 7. This CDR3 is built from 16 residues. CDR3 coding DNA: TGTGCCAGCAGCCAACTGGACCGCGGGGGCACCGGGGAGCTGTTTTTT. It specifies CASSQLDRGGTGELFF.

The chain uses TRBV5-1 and TRBJ2-5; D is unclear. CDR1 is SGHRS and CDR2 is YFSETQ in the germline V gene. Trimming took 6 bases from V and 6 from J, leaving 18 bases between them. The CDR3 loop spans 14 amino acids. The CDR3 region is CASIPSTGVKTQYF. The CDR3 nucleotides read TGCGCCAGCATCCCCAGTACGGGTGTAAAGACCCAGTACTTC.

This clone turned up a few times. This chain links TRBV30 with TRBJ2-2; 11 bases map to TRBD1. Trimming took 7 bases from V and 2 from J; bases not matched to a gene: 6. From germline, CDR1 is GTSNPN and CDR2 SVGIG (reference sequence). There are 15 residues in the CDR3. CDR3 amino acids: CAFGQGARNTGELFF. The CDR3 nucleotides are TGTGCCTTCGGACAGGGGGCGAGAAACACCGGGGAGCTGTTTTTT.

V and J are TRBV27 and TRBJ1-6; 11 bases fit TRBD1. The CDR3 has 18 amino acids. Germline V gene data show CDR1 as MNHEY and CDR2 as SMNVEV (reference sequence). The V segment lost 0 bases and the J segment 7 bases; nucleotides outside the gene matches: 8. The CDR3 loop reads CASSLSTGDRGKNSPLHF. In nucleotides, the CDR3 is TGTGCCAGCAGTTTATCGACGGGGGACAGGGGGAAAAATTCACCCCTCCACTTT.

The V and J genes are TRBV28 and TRBJ1-1, with D tentatively TRBD1 (6 bases). CDR1 MDHEN and CDR2 SYDVKM come from the germline V gene. The V gene lost 6 bases and the J gene lost 3 bases, with 11 bases spanning the gap. CDR3 length: 13 residues. The CDR3 protein is CASRGTGYTEAFF. In DNA form, the CDR3 reads TGTGCCAGCAGGGGCACAGGGTACACTGAAGCTTTCTTT.

In DNA form, the CDR3 reads TGTGCCAGCAGCTTGTCAGGGTTCACCGGGGAGCTGTTTTTT. This codes for CASSLSGFTGELFF. The V gene is TRBV5-6, the J gene TRBJ2-2; possible D gene TRBD1, 5 bases. The CDR3 totals 14 residues. Trimming stripped 1 base from V and 4 bases from J, with 8 bases between. Per germline, CDR1 SGHDT and CDR2 YYEEEE.

The chain uses TRBV19 and TRBJ1-3; no clear D. This CDR3 contains 15 residues. The V end lost 3 bases, the J end lost 0 bases, and 9 bases lay between the germline ends. Germline CDR1 LNHDA, CDR2 SQIVND (reference sequence). The CDR3 sequence is CASSMWRNSGNTIYF. The CDR3 DNA reads TGTGCCAGTAGTATGTGGCGGAACTCTGGAAACACCATATATTTT. Combining the CDR3 with reference TRBV19 and TRBJ1-3 gives the whole variable domain DGGITQSPKYLFRKEGQNVTLSCEQNLNHDAMYWYRQDPGQGLRLIYYSQIVNDFQKGDIAEGYSVSREKKESFPLTVTSAQKNPTAFYLCASSMWRNSGNTIYFGEGSWLTVV.

This chain connects TRBV29-1 to TRBJ2-2; D call uncertain. In germline, CDR1 is SQVTM, CDR2 ANQGSEA. The CDR3 sequence is 14 residues long. Trimming removed 7 bases at V and 1 base at J, with 13 bases between. CDR3: CSARLTGNTGELFF. CDR3 bases: TGCAGCGCCCGCCTGACGGGGAACACCGGGGAGCTGTTTTTT.

This chain joins TRBV9 and TRBJ2-3, with a tentative D call TRBD2 (6 bases). Trimming shortened V by 0 bases and J by 13 bases, and 24 bases separated the two germline ends. The germline V gene has CDR1 SGDLS and CDR2 YYNGEE. This CDR3 contains 16 residues. This CDR3 is CASSVDAGLLRGAKYF. The CDR3 DNA reads as TGTGCCAGCAGCGTAGACGCGGGACTCCTTCGAGGGGCTAAGTATTTT.

The CDR3 here is CASSETGGADTQYF. In DNA form, the CDR3 reads TGTGCCAGCAGTGAAACAGGGGGTGCAGATACGCAGTATTTT. The chain combines TRBV6-4 with TRBJ2-3; 8 bases line up with TRBD1. The CDR3 has 14 amino acids. Germline lookup yields CDR1 MRHNA and CDR2 SNTAGT. V lost 3 bases, J lost 4 bases, and 3 bases stayed unmatched.

This CDR3 is CASSDAGTGSEQYF. The CDR3, as DNA: TGTGCCAGCAGTGATGCCGGGACAGGGAGCGAGCAGTACTTC. The chain joins TRBV27 to TRBJ2-7; 9 nucleotides match TRBD1. V gave up 5 bases and J gave up 6 bases; unmatched junction bases: 8. The CDR3 runs 14 residues. The germline V gene has CDR1 MNHEY and CDR2 SMNVEV (reference sequence).

There are a few counts of this clone. The chain combines TRBV7-9 with TRBJ2-7; 10 nucleotides agree with TRBD2. Germline CDR1 reads SEHNR; CDR2 reads FQNEAQ (reference sequence). The CDR3 has 16 residues. Trimming removed 5 bases from V and 1 base from J; junction bases left unmatched: 8. CDR3 in amino acids: CASSTISGGQSYEQYF. CDR3 DNA sequence: TGTGCCAGCAGCACAATTAGCGGGGGGCAATCCTACGAGCAGTACTTC.

The V and J genes are TRBV7-3 and TRBJ2-1; D is unresolved. The V gene lost 1 base and the J gene lost 6 bases, with 7 bases spanning the gap. CDR3 length: 13 residues. CDR1 SGHTA and CDR2 FQGTGA come from the germline V gene. CDR3 bases: TGTGCCAGCAGCTTAAGAGTAAGCAATGAGCAGTTCTTC. This encodes CASSLRVSNEQFF.

The J gene is TRBJ2-3, the V gene TRBV4-2, with 11 bases aligning to TRBD2. Per the germline V gene, CDR1 is LGHNA and CDR2 is YNFKEQ. Trimming cost V 2 bases and J 4 bases; bases outside gene matches: 5. The CDR3 extends over 16 amino acids. The CDR3 is CASSQNSGGASDTQYF. The CDR3 bases are TGTGCCAGCAGCCAAAATAGCGGGGGGGCCTCAGATACGCAGTATTTT.

This clone was observed a few times. The V call is TRBV6-5, the J call TRBJ2-5; 7 bases agree with TRBD1. The CDR3 is 15 amino acids. The germline V gene encodes CDR1 MNHEY and CDR2 SVGAGI. V lost 5 bases, J lost 1 base, and 7 bases stayed unmatched. The CDR3 nucleotides are TGTGCCAGCAGTGCCAAAGACAGGGTCCAAGAGACCCAGTACTTC. It encodes CASSAKDRVQETQYF.

This CDR3 reads CAWSGDTYEQYF. As DNA, the CDR3 is TGTGCCTGGAGTGGAGATACCTACGAGCAGTACTTC. V usage is TRBV30 and J usage is TRBJ2-7, with no clear D. The germline V and J ends were trimmed by 1 base and 2 bases, with 6 bases remaining between them. The CDR3 consists of 12 residues. Germline values: CDR1 GTSNPN, CDR2 SVGIG (reference sequence). The full variable domain, completed using reference TRBV30 and TRBJ2-7, is SQTIHQWPATLVQPVGSPLSLECTVEGTSNPNLYWYRQAAGRGLQLLFYSVGIGQISSEVPQNLSASRPQDRQFILSSKKLLLSDSGFYLCAWSGDTYEQYFGPGTRLTVT.

The chain uses TRBV28 and TRBJ1-5; D gene unclear. Germline-derived CDR1 and CDR2 are MDHEN and SYDVKM. The CDR3 spans 11 residues. Trimming left V 4 bases short and J 11 bases short, with 9 bases between. CDR3 sequence: CASSSQHAQHF. CDR3 nucleotide sequence: TGTGCCAGCAGTTCCCAACATGCCCAGCATTTT.

The chain uses TRBV27 and TRBJ2-1; D may be TRBD2 (6 bases). Trimming removed 4 bases at V and 6 bases at J, with 19 bases between. Germline CDR1 and CDR2: MNHEY and SMNVEV (reference sequence). The CDR3 spans 16 residues. The CDR3 region has the DNA TGTGCCAGCAGTTCCTGGGGGGAGGCTGCGGGCAATGAGCAGTTCTTC. Its translation is CASSSWGEAAGNEQFF.

The chain combines TRBV7-9 with TRBJ2-3; D is possibly TRBD2 (6 bases). V gave up 5 bases and J gave up 2 bases, with 20 bases separating them. There are 17 residues in the CDR3. Germline V gene sequence: CDR1 SEHNR, CDR2 FQNEAQ (reference sequence). CDR3 in amino acids: CASSQDLGTPTTDTQYF. CDR3 sequence (DNA): TGTGCCAGCAGCCAAGATCTCGGGACTCCAACCACAGATACGCAGTATTTT.

The chain combines TRBV11-3 with TRBJ2-7; D is ambiguous. V lost 0 bases to trimming and J lost 6 bases, with 9 bases between them. The CDR3 has 13 amino acids. Germline CDR1 and CDR2: SGHNT and YENEEA. CDR3 in DNA: TGTGCCAGCAGCTTAGAGGAGAGGTCCGAGCAGTACTTC. Its translation: CASSLEERSEQYF.

This clone showed up many times. The rearrangement links TRBV29-1 to TRBJ1-5, with 7 bases aligning to TRBD1. The germline V gene has CDR1 SQVTM and CDR2 ANQGSEA. Germline trimming cut 6 bases from V and 6 bases from J; bases unmatched to any gene: 8. This CDR3 comprises 13 residues. In DNA form, the CDR3 reads TGCAGCGTGGACCAGGGGGAAGGTCAGCCCCAGCATTTT. Protein sequence: CSVDQGEGQPQHF. Drawing the rest from reference TRBV29-1 and TRBJ1-5, the complete variable domain is SAVISQKPSRDICQRGTSLTIQCQVDSQVTMMFWYRQQPGQSLTLIATANQGSEATYESGFVIDKFPISRPNLTFSTLTVSNMSPEDSSIYLCSVDQGEGQPQHFGDGTRLSIL.

This rearrangement joins TRBV6-1 to TRBJ2-7; D gene uncertain. The germline CDR1 and CDR2 sequences are MNHNS and SASEGT. The CDR3 covers 15 residues. V lost 0 bases, J lost 9 bases, and 18 bases lay in between. The CDR3 here is CASSEAHRSLRGQYF. The CDR3 DNA reads as TGTGCCAGCAGTGAAGCACACCGTAGCCTACGAGGGCAGTACTTC.

The chain combines TRBV27 with TRBJ1-3; 11 bases agree with TRBD1. CDR3 length: 15 residues. V gave up 6 bases and J gave up 6 bases; unmatched junction bases: 7. Germline V gene sequence: CDR1 MNHEY, CDR2 SMNVEV (reference sequence). The CDR3 here is CASRAWTGGENTIYF. In DNA, the CDR3 is TGTGCCAGCAGGGCGTGGACAGGGGGCGAAAACACCATATATTTT.

The chain is built from TRBV11-2 and TRBJ1-1; TRBD1 matches at 11 bases. The CDR3 length is 15 residues. Germline assignment: CDR1 SGHAT and CDR2 FQNNGV. V gave up 5 bases and J gave up 5 bases; unmatched junction bases: 7. The CDR3 loop reads CASSRGQGGETEAFF. The CDR3 region has the DNA TGTGCCAGCAGCCGGGGACAGGGGGGGGAGACTGAAGCTTTCTTT. Filled out from reference TRBV11-2 and TRBJ1-1, the complete variable domain reads EAGVAQSPRYKIIEKRQSVAFWCNPISGHATLYWYQQILGQGPKLLIQFQNNGVVDDSQLPKDRFSAERLKGVDSTLKIQPAKLEDSAVYLCASSRGQGGETEAFFGQGTRLTVV.